The 13 T cell receptor beta chains below come from one sample, sequenced in a study of blood T cells in healthy people across ages. A second PCR, run for roughly 7 to 11 cycles, used a sample-barcoded 5' primer plus a J-beta primer mix. TCRdb reprocessed the 5' RACE reads via MiXCR and lists one record per CDR3 protein. The repertoire holds around 1.1 million distinct CDR3 sequences, around two fifths seen once, with around 14% in the top ten. The sequenced sample was blood. These receptors were obtained from a man between 18 and 29 years old in good health.

The rearrangement uses TRBV4-2 and TRBJ2-2; the D is unclear. Trimming stripped 0 bases from V and 4 bases from J, with 12 bases between. The CDR3 is 16 residues long. Germline assignment: CDR1 LGHNA and CDR2 YNFKEQ. CDR3 region: CASSQEFNASTGELFF. CDR3 in DNA: TGTGCCAGCAGCCAAGAATTTAACGCGAGCACCGGGGAGCTGTTTTTT.

This clonotype was seen a few times. The chain combines TRBV18 with TRBJ1-5; D is unclear. V lost 8 bases and J 4 bases, leaving 12 bases between the germline ends. The CDR3 has 13 residues. Germline CDR1 and CDR2: KGHSH and LQKENI. DNA of the CDR3: TGTGCCAGCGGGTCGGGAGATAATCAGCCCCAGCATTTT. The encoded protein is CASGSGDNQPQHF.

This clonotype was seen only a few times. J is TRBJ2-3 and V is TRBV12-5; D unclear. V was shortened by 0 bases and J by 6 bases, with 4 bases between the two germline ends. Germline V gives CDR1 LGHNT, CDR2 FRNRAP. The CDR3 is 12 amino acids. CDR3 nucleotides: TGTGCTAGTGGTTTGGTGTCCGATACGCAGTATTTT. Its translation: CASGLVSDTQYF.

The chain links TRBV10-3 to TRBJ1-2, with TRBD1 as a possible D gene (6 bases). Germline V gives CDR1 ENHRY, CDR2 SYGVKD. This CDR3 spans 11 amino acids. V lost 6 bases to trimming and J lost 10 bases, with 12 bases between them. The CDR3 nucleotides read TGTGCCATCAGCCCAGGGGACGACTACACCTTC. This translates into CAISPGDDYTF.

The CDR3 DNA sequence: TGCGCCAGCAGCTTGTATACCTACCTGGGGCGGTACACTGAAGCTTTCTTT. Amino acids: CASSLYTYLGRYTEAFF. The chain employs TRBV5-1 and TRBJ1-1, with D possibly TRBD1 on 5 matching bases. From germline, CDR1 is SGHRS and CDR2 YFSETQ. Trimming took off 1 base at V and 3 bases at J, with 19 bases between the two ends. The CDR3 extends over 17 amino acids. The whole variable domain, filled in from reference TRBV5-1 and TRBJ1-1, reads KAGVTQTPRYLIKTRGQQVTLSCSPISGHRSVSWYQQTPGQGLQFLFEYFSETQRNKGNFPGRFSGRQFSNSRSEMNVSTLELGDSALYLCASSLYTYLGRYTEAFFGQGTRLTVV.

The chain uses TRBV10-3 and TRBJ1-1, with D tentatively TRBD1 (5 bases). Germline CDR1 and CDR2: ENHRY and SYGVKD. CDR3 length: 13 amino acids. Trimming cost V 6 bases and J 2 bases, with 10 bases left between them. The CDR3 spells CAIRRQSNTEAFF. As DNA, the CDR3 is TGTGCCATCAGGCGACAGTCAAACACTGAAGCTTTCTTT.

There are a few counts of this clonotype. V gene TRBV28 combines with J gene TRBJ2-5, with TRBD2 matching over 11 bases. From germline, CDR1 is MDHEN and CDR2 SYDVKM. The CDR3 loop spans 15 amino acids. V trimming: 4 bases; J trimming: 3 bases; junction bases outside the gene matches: 4. CDR3: CASSSTSGDKETQYF. The DNA of the CDR3 is TGTGCCAGCAGTTCGACTAGCGGGGACAAAGAGACCCAGTACTTC.

There are a few counts of this clonotype. This chain uses TRBV7-6 with TRBJ1-1; possibly TRBD1 for D (5 bases). The CDR3 length is 13 residues. Germline CDR1 and CDR2: SGHVS and FNYEAQ. With 8 bases removed from V and 5 bases from J, the gap between germline ends came to 15 bases. The CDR3 reads CASSRGVETEAFF. The CDR3 nucleotides are TGTGCCAGCTCTCGAGGGGTAGAAACTGAAGCTTTCTTT.

The chain links TRBV10-3 to TRBJ1-1, with unresolved D. Trimming took 0 bases from V and 5 from J, leaving 10 bases between them. Germline V gene lookup returns CDR1 ENHRY and CDR2 SYGVKD. The CDR3 length is 14 residues. The CDR3 nucleotides are TGTGCCATCAGTGAGTCACAACAGACGACTGAAGCTTTCTTT. Protein product: CAISESQQTTEAFF.

This clonotype has a handful of counts. CDR3 sequence (DNA): TGTGCCAGCAGTTCCCCCAGGGAGATTGATATAGGCACAGATCAGCCCCAGCATTTT. This gives the protein CASSSPREIDIGTDQPQHF. The chain has TRBV2 and TRBJ1-5; possible D gene TRBD1, 5 bases. Between the trimmed V and J ends, which lost 5 bases and 5 bases, there was a span of 28 bases. CDR1 SNHLY and CDR2 FYNNEI come from the germline V gene. The CDR3 totals 19 residues.

This clonotype was seen a handful of times. This chain links TRBV6-2 or TRBV6-3 with TRBJ2-1; 7 bases are shared with TRBD2. Trimming took 2 bases from V and 8 from J; bases not matched to a gene: 12. The CDR3 consists of 16 residues. CDR1 and CDR2 from the germline V gene are MNHEY and SVGEGT. The CDR3 loop is CASSYAPWGGFYEQFF. CDR3 DNA: TGTGCCAGCAGTTACGCCCCTTGGGGGGGGTTTTATGAGCAGTTCTTC.

This clonotype was observed a single time. The rearrangement uses TRBV6-2 or TRBV6-3 and TRBJ2-3, with 8 bases that match TRBD1. Losses at the gene ends were 6 bases for V and 5 bases for J; bases not matched to a gene: 10. The CDR3 is made up of 15 amino acids. The germline V gene encodes CDR1 MNHEY and CDR2 SVGEGT. CDR3 sequence reads: CASRETGGIEDTQYF. DNA of the CDR3: TGTGCCAGCAGGGAAACAGGGGGTATAGAAGATACGCAGTATTTT.

V and J are TRBV28 and TRBJ2-7, with D perhaps TRBD1 (6 bases). The CDR3 sequence is 11 residues long. The V end lost 6 bases, the J end lost 11 bases, and 14 bases lay between the germline ends. CDR1 and CDR2 from the germline V gene are MDHEN and SYDVKM. The DNA of the CDR3 is TGTGCCAGCAGAGGCAGGGACAAGGAGTACTTC. It yields the protein CASRGRDKEYF. The full variable domain, with the rest looked up from reference TRBV28 and TRBJ2-7, is DVKVTQSSRYLVKRTGEKVFLECVQDMDHENMFWYRQDPGLGLRLIYFSYDVKMKEKGDIPEGYSVSREKKERFSLILESASTNQTSMYLCASRGRDKEYFGPGTRLTVT.